This T cell receptor (beta chain) was captured by sequencing in a study of blood T cell repertoires in COVID-19. The authors' processing: By means of reference gene primer amplification, nucleated cell counts were estimated. Data came from immunoSEQ multiplex PCR; TCRdb stores just in-frame clones and leaves some out. V and J calls plus clone size are reproduced from that table; the DNA served to infer D and trimming. The data contain more than 300,000 clones, more than 70% of them singletons. V lost 4 bases and J lost 4, with 11 bases in between. The CDR3 consists of 14 residues. Germline CDR1 is SGHNT and CDR2 is YENEEA.

V and J are TRBV11-3 and TRBJ2-1; TRBD2 might be the D (5 bases). The clonotype comes from a woman under 30 who had recovered from COVID-19. Sequencing input: PBMCs or T cells enriched from blood (not recorded which). The CDR3 here is CASSSWTGYNEQFF. CDR3 sequence (DNA): TGTGCCAGCAGCTCTTGGACTGGTTACAATGAGCAGTTCTTC. The full variable domain, its missing parts supplied by reference TRBV11-3 and TRBJ2-1, is EAGVVQSPRYKIIEKKQPVAFWCNPISGHNTLYWYLQNLGQGPELLIRYENEEAVDDSQLPKDRFSAERLKGVDSTLKIQPAELGDSAVYLCASSSWTGYNEQFFGPGTRLTVL.